Reported below is one TCR beta chain. This clone was picked up one time. Its antigen is unknown. No much larger clone exists at a distance of one base, and base qualities are not known. The Qiagen DNeasy kit was used to extract genomic DNA both from unsorted PBMCs and from the negatively selected CD4+ and CD8+ fractions. TCR beta CDR3 regions were subjected to amplification by immunoSEQ multiplex PCR with primers that anneal to V and J segments. A synthetic immune receptor repertoire was used to minimize amplification bias, and remaining bias was computationally removed after sequencing. The original pipeline was this. Repertoire diversity was quantified as the Shannon entropy index using custom Python scripts. The unsorted, CD4+ and CD8+ repertoires were each analyzed separately, with the exception of combined analyses, where CD4+ and CD8+ sequences were merged in silico. Clonal expansion was defined as at least a 2-fold frequency increase after treatment relative to C1D1, with a pseudocount of 0.5 for undetected baseline clones. Singleton clones were defined as clones with 0 or 1 copy at C1D1, and non-singleton clones were defined as clones with 2 or more copies. By matching protein sequences in sorted samples from the same patient, clones expanded in unsorted samples were annotated as CD4+, CD8+ or unknown. Diversity changes from C1D1 to C4D1 were tested in paired samples using Wilcoxon tests. TCRdb obtained this table from immuneACCESS and retained in-frame rearrangements with V and J assigned. These tables miss some clones; where compared with another copy, unresolved V genes account for less than half of the shortfall, and the remainder is unexplained. The V and J calls and the clone size are those of that table, but D and trimming were determined from the DNA. In this sample the table shows some 41,000 clones, almost 90% of which occur a single time. The top ten hold 6% to 8% of the sample.

This sample's time point label indicates: cycle 2 day 1 (C2D1) of nivolumab. Every trial patient had relapsed after autologous stem cell transplantation, and cohorts A, B and C differed in prior brentuximab vedotin exposure. The trial cohort was composed of about 53 patients with relapsed/refractory classical Hodgkin lymphoma, for whom complete response, partial response or progressive disease was recorded as best overall response. In the multi-cohort phase II CheckMate 205 trial, trial patients received single-agent nivolumab. An independent review committee assessed best overall response by applying the 2007 International Working Group response criteria. Trial PBMCs were collected just before the start of nivolumab (C1D1) and during therapy at cycle 2 day 1 and cycle 4 day 1. Peripheral blood was collected in 8 mL Vacutainer Cell Preparation Tubes, from which PBMCs were isolated by centrifugation and then cryopreserved.

The data stem from a study of PD-1 blockade in classical Hodgkin lymphoma (dated by TCRdb to 2020 to 2021). About the study as a whole: Nivolumab dosing was 3 mg/kg intravenously every 2 weeks, continuing until either disease progression or unacceptable toxicity. To define a peripheral blood immune signature of response to PD-1 blockade in classical Hodgkin lymphoma, the study combined TCR beta sequencing with CyTOF.

The germline V gene encodes CDR1 ENHRY and CDR2 SYGVKD. From V the trimming removes 7 bases and from J it removes 3 bases, while the gene matches leave 4 bases of the junction unaccounted for. The CDR3 runs 14 residues from the cysteine to the phenylalanine. Only the CDR3 DNA is retained, 42 bases long and in frame from the first base. Points the paper makes about the study in general: By C4D1, a significant rise was seen in CD4+ TCR diversity but not in CD8+ TCR diversity (p=0.0027 vs p=0.16), and the rise was most apparent among complete responders (p=0.02). The study was limited to a single clinical trial cohort, and causes of repertoire differences, possibly disease activity or prior therapy, remained undefined. Trial patients with a complete response had baseline diversity similar to that of newly diagnosed patients, while partial responders and progressors had significantly lower diversity. Lower diversity was observed in patients in whom nivolumab was started less than 1 year after ASCT, and these patients were excluded from later analyses so that confounding by immune reconstitution would be avoided. Baseline TCR diversity was reported as lower in newly diagnosed patients than in healthy donors, and lower still in relapsed/refractory patients.

The origin of this receptor is a human donor with classical Hodgkin lymphoma. Sequencing used peripheral blood mononuclear cells (PBMCs), obtained before the second cycle of nivolumab. Recombination joined TRBV10-3 with TRBJ2-1; 9 junctional bases match TRBD2. The CDR3 loop reads CAIMETSGYNEQFF. The DNA reads as follows: TGTGCCATCATGGAGACTAGCGGCTACAATGAGCAGTTCTTC.